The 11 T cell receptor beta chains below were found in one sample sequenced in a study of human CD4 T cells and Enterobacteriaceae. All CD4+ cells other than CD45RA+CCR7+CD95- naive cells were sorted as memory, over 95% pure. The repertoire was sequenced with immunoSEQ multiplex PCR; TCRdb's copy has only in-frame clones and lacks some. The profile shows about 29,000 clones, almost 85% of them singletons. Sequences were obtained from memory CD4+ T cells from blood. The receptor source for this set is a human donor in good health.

CDR3 nucleotide sequence: TGTGCCAGCAGTGAGAGGGCTACGGGGACCCAGTACTTC. It encodes CASSERATGTQYF. The chain links TRBV6-1 to TRBJ2-5; tentative D call: TRBD2 (5 bases). CDR1 and CDR2 from the germline V gene are MNHNS and SASEGT. The CDR3 has 13 residues. Trimming removed 3 bases at V and 7 bases at J, with 12 bases between.

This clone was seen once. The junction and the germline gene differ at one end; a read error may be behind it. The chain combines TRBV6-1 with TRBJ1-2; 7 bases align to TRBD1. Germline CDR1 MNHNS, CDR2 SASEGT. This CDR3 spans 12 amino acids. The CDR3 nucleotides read TGTGCCAGCAGTGGGGACAGCCGGGTGGTGATCTTC. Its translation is CASSGDSRVVIF.

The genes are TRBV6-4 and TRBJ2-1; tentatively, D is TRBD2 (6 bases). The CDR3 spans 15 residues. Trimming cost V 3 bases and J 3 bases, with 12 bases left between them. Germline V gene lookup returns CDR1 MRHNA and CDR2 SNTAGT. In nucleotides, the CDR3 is TGTGCCAGCAGTGAGGGAGCGGGTGACTACAATGAGCAGTTCTTC. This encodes CASSEGAGDYNEQFF.

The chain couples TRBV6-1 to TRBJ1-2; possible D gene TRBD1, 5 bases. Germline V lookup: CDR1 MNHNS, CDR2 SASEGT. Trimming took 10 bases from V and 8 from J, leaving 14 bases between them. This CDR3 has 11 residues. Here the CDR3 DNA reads TGTGCCACCAGGGACGGAGGAGGCTACACCTTC. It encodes CATRDGGGYTF.

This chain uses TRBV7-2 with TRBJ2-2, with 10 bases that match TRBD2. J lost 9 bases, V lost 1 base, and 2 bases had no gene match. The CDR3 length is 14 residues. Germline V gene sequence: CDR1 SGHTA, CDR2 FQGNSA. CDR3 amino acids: CASSLVAGGWELFF. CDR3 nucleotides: TGTGCCAGCAGCTTAGTAGCGGGAGGATGGGAGCTGTTTTTT.

CDR3 DNA sequence: TGTGCCAGCATACTTAGGGGCAATCGGAATCAGCCCCAGCATTTT. This codes for CASILRGNRNQPQHF. V gene TRBV6-1 combines with J gene TRBJ1-5; weak D call: TRBD1 (5 bases). Germline V gene lookup returns CDR1 MNHNS and CDR2 SASEGT. V shed 7 bases and J shed 4 bases, with 17 bases lying between them. There are 15 residues in the CDR3.

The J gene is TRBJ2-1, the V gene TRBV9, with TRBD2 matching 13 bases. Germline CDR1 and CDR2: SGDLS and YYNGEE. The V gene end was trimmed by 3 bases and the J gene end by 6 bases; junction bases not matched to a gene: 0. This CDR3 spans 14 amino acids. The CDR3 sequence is CASSGTSGSNEQFF. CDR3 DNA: TGTGCCAGCAGCGGGACTAGCGGGAGCAATGAGCAGTTCTTC.

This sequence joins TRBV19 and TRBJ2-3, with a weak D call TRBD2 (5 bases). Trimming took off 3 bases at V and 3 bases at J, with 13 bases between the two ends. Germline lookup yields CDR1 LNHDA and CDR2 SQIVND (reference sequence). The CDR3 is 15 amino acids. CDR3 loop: CASSIARVWTDTQYF. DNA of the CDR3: TGTGCCAGTAGTATCGCGAGGGTTTGGACAGATACGCAGTATTTT.

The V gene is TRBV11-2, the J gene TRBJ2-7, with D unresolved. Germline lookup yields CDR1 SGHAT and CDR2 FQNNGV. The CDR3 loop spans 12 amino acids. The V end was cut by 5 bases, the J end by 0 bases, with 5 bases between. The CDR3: CASSLSSYEQYF. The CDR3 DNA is TGTGCCAGCAGCCTCAGCTCCTACGAGCAGTACTTC.

The CDR3 nucleotides are TGTGCCAGCGGGGGGCTAGCGGATTCCTACGAGCAGTACTTC. Translated: CASGGLADSYEQYF. This sequence joins TRBV27 and TRBJ2-7, with a weak D call TRBD2 (7 bases). CDR1 is MNHEY and CDR2 is SMNVEV in the germline V gene (reference sequence). V was cut by 8 bases and J by 1 base, with 15 bases left in between. The CDR3 runs 14 residues.

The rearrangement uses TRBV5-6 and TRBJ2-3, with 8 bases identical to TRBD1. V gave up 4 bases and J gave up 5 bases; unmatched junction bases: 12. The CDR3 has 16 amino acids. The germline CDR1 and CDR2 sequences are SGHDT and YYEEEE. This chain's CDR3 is CASSPIQGAKGDTQYF. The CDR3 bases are TGTGCCAGCAGCCCAATCCAGGGGGCGAAGGGAGATACGCAGTATTTT.